These 24 T cell receptor beta chains originate from one sample sequenced in a study of T cells in Graves' hyperthyroidism and ophthalmopathy. RNA transcripts provided the source from which TCR beta CDR3 regions were amplified. TCR CDR3 regions were first amplified by RT-PCR with HTBI primers. TCRdb re-called the multiplex PCR reads through MiXCR, storing one row per CDR3 protein. The repertoire consists of over 400,000 distinct CDR3 sequences, with roughly 22% occurring once and the leading ten covering roughly 49%. The source material was blood. The origin of the receptors is a woman between 70 and 85 years old with Graves' ophthalmopathy.

The rearrangement joins TRBV7-9 to TRBJ1-4; D may be TRBD1 (5 bases). Germline V gives CDR1 SEHNR, CDR2 FQNEAQ (reference sequence). The germline V and J ends were trimmed by 6 bases and 6 bases, with 11 bases remaining between them. The CDR3 runs 13 residues. This CDR3 is CASRPGLHEKLFF. Here the CDR3 DNA reads TGTGCCAGCAGGCCAGGGCTCCATGAAAAACTGTTTTTT.

The chain combines TRBV7-2 with TRBJ1-2; no clear D gene. V dropped 3 bases and J dropped 2 bases, with 10 bases sitting between them. There are 14 residues in the CDR3. Looked up from germline, CDR1 is SGHTA and CDR2 is FQGNSA. This CDR3 reads CASSLGMANYGYTF. CDR3 DNA: TGTGCCAGCAGCTTGGGTATGGCCAACTATGGCTACACCTTC.

This clonotype was observed at least ten times. The V gene is TRBV7-9, the J gene TRBJ2-7; the D gene is possibly TRBD2 (5 bases). This CDR3 contains 13 residues. CDR1 and CDR2 from the germline V gene are SEHNR and FQNEAQ (reference sequence). Deletions cut 4 bases from V and 5 bases from J, with 12 bases between. The CDR3 DNA sequence: TGTGCCAGCAGCTCCCCTGGCGGGCACGAGCAGTACTTC. The encoded protein is CASSSPGGHEQYF.

The chain carries TRBV7-6 and TRBJ2-7, with a tentative D call TRBD2 (5 bases). Trimming removed 5 bases from V and 6 bases from J, with 11 bases in between. The V gene's germline CDR1 is SGHVS and CDR2 FNYEAQ. The CDR3 covers 12 residues. This CDR3 reads CASSPDSGEQYF. The DNA for the CDR3 is TGTGCCAGCAGCCCGGACTCCGGCGAGCAGTACTTC.

This clonotype appeared a few times. The chain carries TRBV25-1 and TRBJ2-7; D unresolved. This CDR3 is built from 14 residues. Germline V lookup: CDR1 MGHDK, CDR2 SYGVNS. V dropped 1 base and J dropped 5 bases, with 12 bases sitting between them. This CDR3 is CASSELSGKHEQYF. CDR3 DNA: TGTGCCAGCAGTGAATTGAGTGGGAAGCACGAGCAGTACTTC.

The gene calls are TRBV5-1 and TRBJ2-2; D may be TRBD1 (6 bases). The V end was cut by 6 bases, the J end by 4 bases, with 10 bases between. The germline gives CDR1 SGHRS, CDR2 YFSETQ. The CDR3 contains 13 residues. The DNA for the CDR3 is TGCGCCAGCACCACAGGGCCCACCGGGGAGCTGTTTTTT. It yields the protein CASTTGPTGELFF. Variable domain in full (rest from reference TRBV5-1 and TRBJ2-2): KAGVTQTPRYLIKTRGQQVTLSCSPISGHRSVSWYQQTPGQGLQFLFEYFSETQRNKGNFPGRFSGRQFSNSRSEMNVSTLELGDSALYLCASTTGPTGELFFGEGSRLTVL.

This clonotype was observed a few times. J is TRBJ2-7 and V is TRBV20-1, with TRBD1 matching over 7 bases. This CDR3 is 14 amino acids long. V was clipped by 6 bases and J by 4 bases; unmatched bases: 12. Germline lookup yields CDR1 DFQATT and CDR2 SNEGSKA (reference sequence). This CDR3 reads CSAENRGRLYEQYF. CDR3 DNA sequence: TGCAGTGCGGAAAACAGGGGCCGTTTGTACGAGCAGTACTTC.

In this sample, this clonotype turned up many times. V is TRBV27 and J is TRBJ2-7, with D possibly matching TRBD2 (5 bases). Trimming removed 4 bases from V and 1 base from J, with 14 bases in between. This CDR3 has 15 amino acids. Germline loops: CDR1 MNHEY, CDR2 SMNVEV (reference sequence). As DNA, the CDR3 is TGTGCCAGCAGTTCCTACACGGGGAAATCCTACGAGCAGTACTTC. Its translation is CASSSYTGKSYEQYF.

J is TRBJ2-5 and V is TRBV4-1, with 8 bases lining up with TRBD2. Germline V lookup: CDR1 MGHRA, CDR2 YSYEKL. The ends lost 0 bases at V and 4 bases at J; junction bases unmatched: 7. The CDR3 is 16 residues long. As DNA, the CDR3 is TGCGCCAGCAGCCAAGATGTTGCGGGGGGAGGAGAGACCCAGTACTTC. This encodes CASSQDVAGGGETQYF.

This clonotype showed up many times. The chain couples TRBV28 to TRBJ1-5; the D gene is possibly TRBD1 (6 bases). The V gene lost 7 bases and the J gene lost 4 bases, with 26 bases spanning the gap. Germline CDR1 is MDHEN and CDR2 is SYDVKM. CDR3 length equals 18 residues. The CDR3 here is CASTHREGVRGPNQPQHF. The CDR3 bases are TGTGCCAGCACCCACAGGGAGGGGGTTAGGGGACCTAATCAGCCCCAGCATTTT.

This clonotype was detected only a few times. The chain couples TRBV9 to TRBJ2-3; D unresolved. Germline loops: CDR1 SGDLS, CDR2 YYNGEE. The CDR3 runs to 13 residues. Trimming left V 7 bases short and J 4 bases short, with 13 bases between. The CDR3 nucleotides read TGTGCCAGCTCCCGGGTCAGCGCAGATACGCAGTATTTT. Encoded protein: CASSRVSADTQYF.

With respect to this clonotype: A read error may explain this, as a much larger clone is one base away. The missing conserved phenylalanine or tryptophan at the end of this CDR3 makes a read error likely. J is TRBJ2-7 and V is TRBV2, with 10 positions matching TRBD1. Looked up from germline, CDR1 is SNHLY and CDR2 is FYNNEI. With V trimmed by 6 bases and J by 3 bases, 2 bases remained unmatched. This CDR3 has 13 residues. CDR3 residues: CASSGTGDYEQYS. The CDR3 DNA is TGTGCCAGCAGCGGGACAGGGGACTACGAGCAGTACTCC.

This clonotype has a count of ten or more. J is TRBJ1-2 and V is TRBV10-1; D gene uncertain. This CDR3 region has 13 residues. From germline, CDR1 is WNHNN and CDR2 SYGVQD (reference sequence). The V gene lost 2 bases and the J gene lost 2 bases, with 6 bases spanning the gap. The CDR3, as DNA: TGCGCCAGCAGTGAGGCTCGGAACTATGGCTACACCTTC. Amino acids: CASSEARNYGYTF.

This clonotype was found many times. This chain uses TRBV20-1 with TRBJ2-2; TRBD2 might be the D (6 bases). Germline assignment: CDR1 DFQATT and CDR2 SNEGSKA (reference sequence). The ends were cut back, 2 bases at V and 0 bases at J, with 13 bases in the middle. The CDR3 has 16 amino acids. The CDR3: CSARFGGATNTGELFF. The CDR3 DNA follows: TGCAGTGCTAGATTCGGGGGAGCCACGAACACCGGGGAGCTGTTTTTT.

This clonotype was picked up many times. This chain uses TRBV2 with TRBJ2-7; D is uncertain. The CDR3 sequence is 13 residues long. Germline V CDR1 and CDR2: SNHLY, FYNNEI. V was shortened by 4 bases and J by 3 bases, with 10 bases between the two germline ends. Here the CDR3 DNA reads TGTGCCAGCAGTGTCCGAGACAACTACGAGCAGTACTTC. Translation: CASSVRDNYEQYF.

This clonotype was recorded a few times. The genes are TRBV7-8 and TRBJ2-2; either TRBD1 or TRBD2 may supply D (6 bases each). Germline CDR1 and CDR2: SGHVS and FQNEAQ. The CDR3 loop spans 18 amino acids. Trimming took off 5 bases at V and 0 bases at J, with 19 bases between the two ends. The CDR3 bases are TGTGCCAGCAGCAAATACCTCGGAGGGGGGTCGAACACCGGGGAGCTGTTTTTT. This gives the protein CASSKYLGGGSNTGELFF.

This clonotype was detected ten times or more. CDR3 in DNA: TGTGCCAGCAGCTTAGGTGCGGGAGGGTATAGGGAGCAGTTCTTC. Its translation: CASSLGAGGYREQFF. The rearrangement uses TRBV7-2 and TRBJ2-1, with 9 bases that match TRBD2. Looked up from germline, CDR1 is SGHTA and CDR2 is FQGNSA. The CDR3 has 15 residues. Trimming cost V 1 base and J 10 bases; bases outside gene matches: 8.

The table lists this clonotype with a few counts. This sequence joins TRBV10-3 and TRBJ2-3; the D is unclear. The length of the CDR3 is 11 residues. Germline V gene sequence: CDR1 ENHRY, CDR2 SYGVKD. The V and J ends lost 2 bases and 6 bases respectively, with 3 bases between them. DNA for the CDR3: TGTGCCATCAGTGAGGCCGATACGCAGTATTTT. Translation gives CAISEADTQYF.

Written as DNA, the CDR3 is TGCAGTGCTAGAGATGTGCTAGCGGGAGAGTTCCGCCCCGTTTACTTC. Amino acid sequence: CSARDVLAGEFRPVYF. This chain links TRBV20-1 with TRBJ2-5, with 10 bases fitting TRBD2. J was trimmed by 14 bases and V by 0 bases; bases with no gene match: 18. Per the germline V gene, CDR1 is DFQATT and CDR2 is SNEGSKA (reference sequence). The CDR3 runs to 16 residues.

The chain uses TRBV2 and TRBJ2-3; possible D gene TRBD1, 5 bases. The CDR3 contains 12 residues. The germline gives CDR1 SNHLY, CDR2 FYNNEI. V lost 6 bases and J 7 bases, leaving 11 bases between the germline ends. The CDR3 region is CASRETENTQYF. The CDR3 nucleotides are TGTGCCAGCAGGGAGACAGAAAATACGCAGTATTTT.

This clonotype has at least ten counts. The chain carries TRBV20-1 and TRBJ1-1; 11 bases match TRBD1. This CDR3 has 14 residues. J was trimmed by 7 bases and V by 5 bases; bases with no gene match: 9. Germline CDR1 and CDR2: DFQATT and SNEGSKA (reference sequence). In DNA, the CDR3 is TGCAGTGCTGGACAGGGGGCGGACCTGAATGAAGCTTTCTTT. It translates to CSAGQGADLNEAFF.

At least ten counts were recorded for this clonotype. The rearrangement links TRBV3-1 to TRBJ2-1, with D tentatively TRBD2 (6 bases). Germline CDR1 LGHDT, CDR2 YNNKEL (reference sequence). With 0 bases removed from V and 9 bases from J, the gap between germline ends came to 9 bases. The CDR3 contains 13 residues. In DNA form, the CDR3 reads TGTGCCAGCAGCCAAGATTTCGGGGGTGAGCAGTTCTTC. Its translation: CASSQDFGGEQFF.

The genes are TRBV19 and TRBJ1-3; TRBD1 agrees at 10 bases. Germline-derived CDR1 and CDR2 are LNHDA and SQIVND (reference sequence). Unmatched junction bases numbered 8, after V lost 5 bases and J lost 7 bases. This CDR3 region has 15 residues. The CDR3 nucleotides are TGTGCCAGTAGTGCCGGGACAGGGGAGACTAACACCATATATTTT. Its protein product is CASSAGTGETNTIYF.

The sample holds many counts of this clonotype. The V call is TRBV2, the J call TRBJ2-7; 7 bases agree with TRBD1. The germline V gene has CDR1 SNHLY and CDR2 FYNNEI. Trimming removed 8 bases from V and 6 bases from J; junction bases left unmatched: 13. The length of the CDR3 is 14 residues. CDR3 amino acids: CASVIRQGLGEQYF. In DNA form, the CDR3 reads TGTGCCAGCGTTATAAGACAGGGTCTCGGCGAGCAGTACTTC.